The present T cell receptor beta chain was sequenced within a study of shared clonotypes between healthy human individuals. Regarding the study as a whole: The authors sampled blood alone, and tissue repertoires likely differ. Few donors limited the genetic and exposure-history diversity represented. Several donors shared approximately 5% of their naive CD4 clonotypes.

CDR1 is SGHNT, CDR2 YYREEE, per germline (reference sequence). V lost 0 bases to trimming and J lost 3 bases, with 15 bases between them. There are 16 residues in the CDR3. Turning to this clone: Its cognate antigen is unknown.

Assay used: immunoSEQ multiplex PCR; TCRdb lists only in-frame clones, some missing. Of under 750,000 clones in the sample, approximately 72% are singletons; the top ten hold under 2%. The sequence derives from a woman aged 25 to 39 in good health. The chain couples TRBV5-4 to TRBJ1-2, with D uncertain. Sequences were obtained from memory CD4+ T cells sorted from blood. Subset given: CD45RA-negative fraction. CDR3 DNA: TGTGCCAGCAGCTTGGGAAGCCTATCAGGAGACTATGGCTACACCTTC. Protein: CASSLGSLSGDYGYTF.